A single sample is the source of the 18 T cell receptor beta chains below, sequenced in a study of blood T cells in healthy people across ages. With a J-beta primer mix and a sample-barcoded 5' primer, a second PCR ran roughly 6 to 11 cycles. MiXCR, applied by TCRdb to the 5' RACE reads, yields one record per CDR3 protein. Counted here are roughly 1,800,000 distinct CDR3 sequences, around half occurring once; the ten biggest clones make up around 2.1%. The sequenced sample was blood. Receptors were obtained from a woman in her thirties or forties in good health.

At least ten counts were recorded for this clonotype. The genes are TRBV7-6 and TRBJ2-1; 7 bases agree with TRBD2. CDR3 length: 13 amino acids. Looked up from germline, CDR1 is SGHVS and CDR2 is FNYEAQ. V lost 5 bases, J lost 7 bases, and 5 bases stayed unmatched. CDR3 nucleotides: TGTGCCAGCAGCGGTGGGAGGGCAAATGAGCAGTTCTTC. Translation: CASSGGRANEQFF.

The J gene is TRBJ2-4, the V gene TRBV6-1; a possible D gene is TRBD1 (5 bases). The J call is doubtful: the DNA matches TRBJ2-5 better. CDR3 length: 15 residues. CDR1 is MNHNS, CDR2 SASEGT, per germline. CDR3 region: CASSETFRVGETQYF. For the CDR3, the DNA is TGTGCCAGCAGTGAAACATTCAGGGTTGGTGAGACCCAGTACTTC.

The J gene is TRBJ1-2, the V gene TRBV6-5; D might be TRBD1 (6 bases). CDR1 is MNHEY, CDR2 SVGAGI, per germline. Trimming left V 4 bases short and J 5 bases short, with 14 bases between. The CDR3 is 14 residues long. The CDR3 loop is CASSFQRGGYGYTF. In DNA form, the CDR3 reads TGTGCCAGCAGTTTCCAAAGGGGGGGATATGGCTACACCTTC.

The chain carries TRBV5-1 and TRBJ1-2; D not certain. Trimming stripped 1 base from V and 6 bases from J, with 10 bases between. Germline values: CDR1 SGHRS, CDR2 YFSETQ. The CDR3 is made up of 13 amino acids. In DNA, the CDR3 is TGCGCCAGCAGCTTGCGGTTTGAAAATGGCTACACCTTC. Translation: CASSLRFENGYTF. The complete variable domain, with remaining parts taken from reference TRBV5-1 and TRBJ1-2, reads KAGVTQTPRYLIKTRGQQVTLSCSPISGHRSVSWYQQTPGQGLQFLFEYFSETQRNKGNFPGRFSGRQFSNSRSEMNVSTLELGDSALYLCASSLRFENGYTFGSGTRLTVV.

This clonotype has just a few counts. The CDR3 DNA is TGTGCCAGCAGCTTAAATGCAGGGACCTACGAGCAGTACTTC. It yields the protein CASSLNAGTYEQYF. This chain joins TRBV7-9 and TRBJ2-4, with D perhaps TRBD1 (5 bases). The DNA end favors TRBJ2-7, so the J call may be wrong. Per the germline V gene, CDR1 is SEHNR and CDR2 is FQNEAQ (reference sequence). CDR3 size: 14 residues.

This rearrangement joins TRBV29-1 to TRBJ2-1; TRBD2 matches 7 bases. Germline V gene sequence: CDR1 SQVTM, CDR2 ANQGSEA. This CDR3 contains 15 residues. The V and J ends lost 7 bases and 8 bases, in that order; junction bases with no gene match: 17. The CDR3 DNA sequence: TGCAGCGCACACCTCGCTAACGGGGGGTTTTATGAGCAGTTCTTC. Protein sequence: CSAHLANGGFYEQFF.

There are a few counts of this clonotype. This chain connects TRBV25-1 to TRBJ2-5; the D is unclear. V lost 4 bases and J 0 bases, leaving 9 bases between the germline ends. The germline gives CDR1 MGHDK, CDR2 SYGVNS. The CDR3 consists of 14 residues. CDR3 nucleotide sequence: TGTGCCAGCAGTGCCAATTGGTACCAAGAGACCCAGTACTTC. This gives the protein CASSANWYQETQYF.

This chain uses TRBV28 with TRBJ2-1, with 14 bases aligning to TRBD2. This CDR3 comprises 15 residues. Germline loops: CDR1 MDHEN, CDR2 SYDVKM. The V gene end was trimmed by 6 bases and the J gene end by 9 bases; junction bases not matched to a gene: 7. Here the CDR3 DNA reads TGTGCCAGCAGAGGGACTAGCGGGGGCCTATTTGAGCAGTTCTTC. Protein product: CASRGTSGGLFEQFF. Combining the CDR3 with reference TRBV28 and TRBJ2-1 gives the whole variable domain DVKVTQSSRYLVKRTGEKVFLECVQDMDHENMFWYRQDPGLGLRLIYFSYDVKMKEKGDIPEGYSVSREKKERFSLILESASTNQTSMYLCASRGTSGGLFEQFFGPGTRLTVL.

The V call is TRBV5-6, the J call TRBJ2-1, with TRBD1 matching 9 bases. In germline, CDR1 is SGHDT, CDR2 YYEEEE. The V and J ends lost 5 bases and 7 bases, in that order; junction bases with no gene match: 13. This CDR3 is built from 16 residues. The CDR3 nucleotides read TGTGCCAGCAGACAGGAACCCGGGACAGGGCTGAATGAGCAGTTCTTC. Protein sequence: CASRQEPGTGLNEQFF.

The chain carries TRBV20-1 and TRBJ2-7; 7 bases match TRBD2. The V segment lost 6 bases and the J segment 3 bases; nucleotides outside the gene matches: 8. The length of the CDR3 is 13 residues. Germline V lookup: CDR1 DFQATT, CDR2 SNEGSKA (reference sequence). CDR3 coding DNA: TGCAGTGCCTCGAGCGGGGCCGACTACGAGCAGTACTTC. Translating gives CSASSGADYEQYF.

Here the CDR3 DNA reads TGTGCCAGCAGCCAAAGTAAGGGCAATCAGCCCCAGCATTTT. Translated, it gives CASSQSKGNQPQHF. J is TRBJ1-5 and V is TRBV4-2; no definite D call. The CDR3 runs 14 residues. The V gene lost 2 bases and the J gene lost 2 bases, with 7 bases spanning the gap. CDR1 is LGHNA and CDR2 is YNFKEQ in the germline V gene.

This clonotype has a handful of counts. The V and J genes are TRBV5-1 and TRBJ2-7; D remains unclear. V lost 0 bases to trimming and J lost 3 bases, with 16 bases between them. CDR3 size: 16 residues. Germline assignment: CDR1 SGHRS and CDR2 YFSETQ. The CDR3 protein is CASSLAGQDDNYEQYF. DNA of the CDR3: TGCGCCAGCAGCTTGGCCGGGCAGGATGATAACTACGAGCAGTACTTC.

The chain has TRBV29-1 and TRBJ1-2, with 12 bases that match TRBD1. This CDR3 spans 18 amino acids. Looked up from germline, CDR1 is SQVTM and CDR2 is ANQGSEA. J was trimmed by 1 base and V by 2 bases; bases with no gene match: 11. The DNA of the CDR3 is TGCAGCGTTGAAACCCAACCCGGGACAGGGGGCTTTAACTATGGCTACACCTTC. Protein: CSVETQPGTGGFNYGYTF.

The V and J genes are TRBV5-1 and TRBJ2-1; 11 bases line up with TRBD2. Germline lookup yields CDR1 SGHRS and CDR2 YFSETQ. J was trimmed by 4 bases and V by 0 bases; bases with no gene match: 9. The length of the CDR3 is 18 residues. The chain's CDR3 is CASSLGPATSGAYNEQFF. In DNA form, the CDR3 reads TGCGCCAGCAGCTTGGGCCCGGCGACTAGCGGGGCTTACAATGAGCAGTTCTTC.

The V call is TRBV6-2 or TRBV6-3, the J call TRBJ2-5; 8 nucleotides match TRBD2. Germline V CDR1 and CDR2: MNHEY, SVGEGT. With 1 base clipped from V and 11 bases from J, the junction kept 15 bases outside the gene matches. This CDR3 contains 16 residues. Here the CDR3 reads CASSYFSGAAYNEQYF. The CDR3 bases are TGTGCCAGCAGTTACTTTAGCGGGGCAGCCTACAATGAGCAGTACTTC.

The CDR3 nucleotides read TGTGCCAGCAGAGTGAGTAGCGGGGGTGAAGATACGCAGTATTTT. Encoded protein: CASRVSSGGEDTQYF. This chain links TRBV28 with TRBJ2-3; 9 bases map to TRBD2. The CDR3 runs to 15 residues. Germline CDR1 and CDR2: MDHEN and SYDVKM. V gave up 6 bases and J gave up 5 bases; unmatched junction bases: 9.

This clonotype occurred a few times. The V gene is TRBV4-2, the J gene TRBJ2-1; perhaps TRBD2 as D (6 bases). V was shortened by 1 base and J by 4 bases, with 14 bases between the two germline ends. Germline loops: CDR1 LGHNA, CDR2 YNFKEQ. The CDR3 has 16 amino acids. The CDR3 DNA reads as TGTGCCAGCAGCCAAGTACATGGGACTGATTACAATGAGCAGTTCTTC. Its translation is CASSQVHGTDYNEQFF.

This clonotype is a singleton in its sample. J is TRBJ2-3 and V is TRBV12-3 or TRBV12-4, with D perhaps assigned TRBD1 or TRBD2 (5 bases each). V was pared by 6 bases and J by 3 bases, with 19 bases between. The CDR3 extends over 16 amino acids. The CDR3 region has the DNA TGTGCCAGCAGGGCTGTAGCTCGGGGCGTAACAGATACGCAGTATTTT. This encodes CASRAVARGVTDTQYF.